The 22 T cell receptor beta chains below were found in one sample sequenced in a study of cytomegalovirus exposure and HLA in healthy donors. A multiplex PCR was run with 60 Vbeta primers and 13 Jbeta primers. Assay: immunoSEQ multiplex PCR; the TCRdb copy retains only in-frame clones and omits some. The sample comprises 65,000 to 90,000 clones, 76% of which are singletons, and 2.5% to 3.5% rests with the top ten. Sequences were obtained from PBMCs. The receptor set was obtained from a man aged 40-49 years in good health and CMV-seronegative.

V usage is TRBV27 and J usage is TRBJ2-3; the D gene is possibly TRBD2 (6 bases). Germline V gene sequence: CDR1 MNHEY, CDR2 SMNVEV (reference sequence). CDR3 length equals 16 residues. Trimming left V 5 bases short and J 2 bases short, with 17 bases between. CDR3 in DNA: TGTGCCAGCAGTCTCTGGGGGGAGTACTTCACAGATACGCAGTATTTT. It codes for CASSLWGEYFTDTQYF.

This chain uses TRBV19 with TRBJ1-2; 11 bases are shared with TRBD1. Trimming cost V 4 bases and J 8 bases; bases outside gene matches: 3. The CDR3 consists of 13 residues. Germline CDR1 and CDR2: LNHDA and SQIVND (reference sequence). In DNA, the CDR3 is TGTGCCAGTAGTAGGGACAGGGGGGCCGGCTACACCTTC. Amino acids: CASSRDRGAGYTF.

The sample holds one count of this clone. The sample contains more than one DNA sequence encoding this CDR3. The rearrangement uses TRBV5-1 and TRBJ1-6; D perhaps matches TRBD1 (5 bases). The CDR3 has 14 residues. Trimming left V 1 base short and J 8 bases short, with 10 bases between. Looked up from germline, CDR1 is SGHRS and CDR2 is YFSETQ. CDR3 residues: CASSLHRSDSPLHF. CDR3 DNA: TGCGCCAGCAGCTTGCACAGGAGCGATTCACCCCTCCACTTT.

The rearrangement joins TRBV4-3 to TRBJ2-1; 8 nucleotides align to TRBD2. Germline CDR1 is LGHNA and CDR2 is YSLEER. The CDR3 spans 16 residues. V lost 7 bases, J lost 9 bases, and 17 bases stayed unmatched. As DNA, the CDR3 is TGCGCCAGCACCAGGGGTGGAGCGGGGGCGATCAGTGAGCAGTTCTTC. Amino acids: CASTRGGAGAISEQFF.

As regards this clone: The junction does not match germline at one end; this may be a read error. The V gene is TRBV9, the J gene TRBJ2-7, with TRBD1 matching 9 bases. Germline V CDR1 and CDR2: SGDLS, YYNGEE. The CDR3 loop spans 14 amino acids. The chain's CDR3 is CAGSPTGGSNEQYF. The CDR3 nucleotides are TGTGCCGGCAGCCCGACAGGGGGTAGCAACGAGCAGTACTTC.

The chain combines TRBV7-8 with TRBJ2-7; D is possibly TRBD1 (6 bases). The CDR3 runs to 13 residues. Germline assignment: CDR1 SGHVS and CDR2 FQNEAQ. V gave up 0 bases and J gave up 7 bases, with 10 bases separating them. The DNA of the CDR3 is TGTGCCAGCAGCTTAGCCTGGGGGCGAGAGCAGTACTTC. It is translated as CASSLAWGREQYF.

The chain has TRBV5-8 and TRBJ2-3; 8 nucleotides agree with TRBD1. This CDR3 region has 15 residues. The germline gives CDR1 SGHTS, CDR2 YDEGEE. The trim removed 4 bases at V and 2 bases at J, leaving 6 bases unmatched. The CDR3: CASSPRGQATDTQYF. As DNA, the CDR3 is TGTGCCAGCAGCCCGAGGGGACAGGCCACAGATACGCAGTATTTT.

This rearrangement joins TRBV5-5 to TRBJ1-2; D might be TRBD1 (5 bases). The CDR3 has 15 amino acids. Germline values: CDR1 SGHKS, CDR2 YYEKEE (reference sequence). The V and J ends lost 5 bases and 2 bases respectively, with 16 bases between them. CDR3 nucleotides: TGTGCCAGCAGGGCTTATGACAGACCCAACTATGGCTACACCTTC. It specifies CASRAYDRPNYGYTF. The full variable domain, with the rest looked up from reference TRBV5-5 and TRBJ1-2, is DAGVTQSPTHLIKTRGQQVTLRCSPISGHKSVSWYQQVLGQGPQFIFQYYEKEERGRGNFPDRFSARQFPNYSSELNVNALLLGDSALYLCASRAYDRPNYGYTFGSGTRLTVV.

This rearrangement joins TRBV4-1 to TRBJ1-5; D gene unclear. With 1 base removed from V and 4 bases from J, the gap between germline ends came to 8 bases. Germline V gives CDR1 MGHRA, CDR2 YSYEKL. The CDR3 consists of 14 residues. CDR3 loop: CASSQGAGNQPQHF. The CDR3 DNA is TGCGCCAGCAGCCAAGGTGCCGGGAATCAGCCCCAGCATTTT.

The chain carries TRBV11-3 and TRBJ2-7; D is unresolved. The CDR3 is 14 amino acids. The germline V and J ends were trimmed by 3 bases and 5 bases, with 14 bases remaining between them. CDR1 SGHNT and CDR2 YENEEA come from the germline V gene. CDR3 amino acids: CASSLTGGSNEQYF. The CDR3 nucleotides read TGTGCCAGCAGCTTGACTGGTGGTAGCAACGAGCAGTACTTC.

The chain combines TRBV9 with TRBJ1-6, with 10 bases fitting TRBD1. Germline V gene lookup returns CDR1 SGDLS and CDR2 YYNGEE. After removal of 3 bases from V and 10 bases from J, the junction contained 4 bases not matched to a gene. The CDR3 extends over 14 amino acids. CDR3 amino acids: CASSDGTGESPLHF. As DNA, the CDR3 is TGTGCCAGCAGCGACGGGACAGGGGAATCACCCCTCCACTTT.

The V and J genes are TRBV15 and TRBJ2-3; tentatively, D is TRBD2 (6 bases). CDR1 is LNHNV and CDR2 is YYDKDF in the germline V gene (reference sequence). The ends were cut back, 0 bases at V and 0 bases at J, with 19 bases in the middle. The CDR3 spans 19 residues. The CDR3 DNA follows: TGTGCCACCAGCAGAGATCCTTCGCGGGACCTCCGGAGCACAGATACGCAGTATTTT. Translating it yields CATSRDPSRDLRSTDTQYF.

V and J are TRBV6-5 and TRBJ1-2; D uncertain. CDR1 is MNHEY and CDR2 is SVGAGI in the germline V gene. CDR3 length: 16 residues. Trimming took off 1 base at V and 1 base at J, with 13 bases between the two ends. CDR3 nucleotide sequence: TGTGCCAGCAGTTACTTGCTGGGAGGCGGTAACTATGGCTACACCTTC. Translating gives CASSYLLGGGNYGYTF.

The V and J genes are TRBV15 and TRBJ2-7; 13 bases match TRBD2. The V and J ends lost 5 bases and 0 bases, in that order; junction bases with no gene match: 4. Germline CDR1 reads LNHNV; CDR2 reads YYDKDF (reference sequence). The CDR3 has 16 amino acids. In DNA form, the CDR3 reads TGTGCCACCAGCCCGACTAGCGGGGGGAGCTCCTACGAGCAGTACTTC. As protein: CATSPTSGGSSYEQYF.

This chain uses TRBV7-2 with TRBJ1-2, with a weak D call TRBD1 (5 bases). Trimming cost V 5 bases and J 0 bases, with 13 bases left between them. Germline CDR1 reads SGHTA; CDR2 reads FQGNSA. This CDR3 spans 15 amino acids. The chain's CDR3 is CASSPGTTTNYGYTF. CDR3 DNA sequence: TGTGCCAGCAGCCCAGGGACTACAACTAACTATGGCTACACCTTC. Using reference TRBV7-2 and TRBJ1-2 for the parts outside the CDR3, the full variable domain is GAGVSQSPSNKVTEKGKDVELRCDPISGHTALYWYRQSLGQGLEFLIYFQGNSAPDKSGLPSDRFSAERTGGSVSTLTIQRTQQEDSAVYLCASSPGTTTNYGYTFGSGTRLTVV.

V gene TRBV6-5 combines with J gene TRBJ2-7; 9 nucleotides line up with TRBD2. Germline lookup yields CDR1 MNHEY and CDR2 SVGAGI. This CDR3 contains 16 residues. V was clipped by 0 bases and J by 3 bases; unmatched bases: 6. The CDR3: CASSYSVTSGNYEQYF. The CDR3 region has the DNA TGTGCCAGCAGTTACTCGGTGACTAGCGGAAACTACGAGCAGTACTTC.

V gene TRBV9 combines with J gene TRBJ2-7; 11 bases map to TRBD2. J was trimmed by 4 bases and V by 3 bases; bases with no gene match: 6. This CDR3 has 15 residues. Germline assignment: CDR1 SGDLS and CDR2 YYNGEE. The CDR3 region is CASSAGTSGFYEQYF. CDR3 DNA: TGTGCCAGCAGCGCGGGGACTAGCGGATTTTACGAGCAGTACTTC.

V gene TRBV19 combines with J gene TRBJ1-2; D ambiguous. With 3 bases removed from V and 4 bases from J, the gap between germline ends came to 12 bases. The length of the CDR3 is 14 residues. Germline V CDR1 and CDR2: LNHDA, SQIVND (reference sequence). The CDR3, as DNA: TGTGCCAGTAGTATCGGCAGGTTTAGCTATGGCTACACCTTC. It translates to CASSIGRFSYGYTF.

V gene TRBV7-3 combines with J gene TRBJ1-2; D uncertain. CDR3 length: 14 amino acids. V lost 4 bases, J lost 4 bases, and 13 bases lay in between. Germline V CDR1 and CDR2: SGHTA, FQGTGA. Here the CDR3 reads CASSWRALGYGYTF. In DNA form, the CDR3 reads TGTGCCAGCAGCTGGAGGGCGCTGGGCTATGGCTACACCTTC.

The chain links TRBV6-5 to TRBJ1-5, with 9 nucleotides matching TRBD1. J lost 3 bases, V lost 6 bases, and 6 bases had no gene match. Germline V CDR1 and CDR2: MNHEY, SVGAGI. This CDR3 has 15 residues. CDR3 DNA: TGTGCCAGCAGCCGGGGACAGGGCCTCAATCAGCCCCAGCATTTT. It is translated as CASSRGQGLNQPQHF.

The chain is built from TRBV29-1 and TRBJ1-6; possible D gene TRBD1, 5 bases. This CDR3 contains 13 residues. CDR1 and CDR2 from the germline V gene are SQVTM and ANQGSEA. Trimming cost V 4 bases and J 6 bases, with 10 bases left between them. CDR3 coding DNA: TGCAGCGTTGGTCGGGACTTTAATTCACCCCTCCACTTT. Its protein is CSVGRDFNSPLHF.

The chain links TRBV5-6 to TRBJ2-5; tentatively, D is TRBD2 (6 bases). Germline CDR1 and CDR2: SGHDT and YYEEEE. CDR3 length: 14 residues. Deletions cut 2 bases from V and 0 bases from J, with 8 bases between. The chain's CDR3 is CASSFGGYQETQYF. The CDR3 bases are TGTGCCAGCAGCTTTGGGGGGTACCAAGAGACCCAGTACTTC.